Sequencing of this T cell receptor (beta chain) was carried out in a study of OX40 agonist ivuxolimab in advanced cancers. This clone was seen a single time. Germline CDR1 SEHNR, CDR2 FQNEAQ (reference sequence). Trimming pared 1 base from V and 3 bases from J, leaving 12 bases between. The CDR3 covers 15 residues. Profiling relied on immunoSEQ multiplex PCR, and the TCRdb table lists in-frame clones only, not all of them. The sample consists of 42,000 or so clones, 82% of them appearing once. V and J are TRBV7-9 and TRBJ1-1; D gene unclear. The sequence was obtained from an adult with an advanced solid tumor such as melanoma, head and neck, liver or kidney cancer. This specimen was CD4+ or CD8+ T cells sorted from blood, taken in a trial of the OX40 agonist ivuxolimab. The CDR3 bases are TGTGCCAGCAGCTTAGGGAGGGCGGGCGACACTGAAGCTTTCTTT. This codes for CASSLGRAGDTEAFF.